A selection of T cell receptor beta chains follows, all from one sample in a study of spatial heterogeneity in lung cancer. Each CDR3 protein is one row after TCRdb ran MiXCR on the 5' RACE reads. The sample yields roughly 5,700 distinct CDR3 sequences, roughly 7.4% seen once. The sample in question was lung tumor tissue, obtained at surgery. These TCRs come from a female donor with early-stage non-small cell lung cancer. Each CDR3 is given with its conserved first and last residue. A D gene is named only where the DNA matches it firmly. Sizes are listed as once, few or many counts, or a class when the clone is expanded.

TRBJ1-1	medium-sized	NA	TRBV20-1	TGCAGTGCTAGGGACATCAAGAACACTGAAGCTTTCTTT	CSARDIKNTEAFF
TRBJ2-3	many	NA	TRBV5-4	TGTGCCAGCATAGACCGCACAGATACGCAGTATTTT	CASIDRTDTQYF
TRBJ1-4	few	NA	TRBV5-6	TGTGCCAGCAGCTTATGGGCTGCAGAAAAACTGTTTTTT	CASSLWAAEKLFF
TRBJ2-2	many	NA	TRBV12-3/TRBV12-4	TGTGCCAGCAGTTGGTACGCCGGGGAGCTGTTTTTT	CASSWYAGELFF
TRBJ2-1	medium-sized	NA	TRBV7-3	TGTGCCAGCAGCGCCAGTTGGAACAATGAGCAGTTCTTC	CASSASWNNEQFF
TRBJ2-7	many	TRBD1	TRBV2	TGTGCCAGCAGATCCGGGACAGGCCTTGGAGGCTACGAGCAGTACTTC	CASRSGTGLGGYEQYF
TRBJ2-1	many	TRBD1	TRBV9	TGTGCCAGCAGCGTAGAGGACAGGTTTGGCAATGAGCAGTTCTTC	CASSVEDRFGNEQFF
TRBJ1-5	medium-sized	TRBD1	TRBV7-8	TGTGCCAGCAGCTCAGGGACAGGGGGCAATCAGCCCCAGCATTTT	CASSSGTGGNQPQHF
TRBJ2-3	many	TRBD2	TRBV20-1	TGCAGTGCTAGAGGCGGGGGGGCCCCAGATACGCAGTATTTT	CSARGGGAPDTQYF
TRBJ2-3	medium-sized	TRBD2	TRBV6-5	TGTGCCAGCAGACCCCCTAGCGGAACTAGCACAGATACGCAGTATTTT	CASRPPSGTSTDTQYF
TRBJ1-3	many	NA	TRBV5-4	TGTGCCAGCAGCTTGGCTAGCGGACGTATGATCTCTGGAAACACCATATATTTT	CASSLASGRMISGNTIYF